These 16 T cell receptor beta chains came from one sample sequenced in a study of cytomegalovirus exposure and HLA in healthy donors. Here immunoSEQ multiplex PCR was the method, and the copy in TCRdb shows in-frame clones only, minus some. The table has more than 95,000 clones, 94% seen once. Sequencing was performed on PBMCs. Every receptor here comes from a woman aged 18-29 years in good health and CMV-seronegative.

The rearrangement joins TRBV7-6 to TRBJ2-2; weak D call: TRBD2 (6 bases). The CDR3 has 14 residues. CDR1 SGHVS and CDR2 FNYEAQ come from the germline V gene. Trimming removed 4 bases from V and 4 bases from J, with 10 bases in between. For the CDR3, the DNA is TGTGCCAGCAGCTCGATGGAGGGCACCGGGGAGCTGTTTTTT. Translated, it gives CASSSMEGTGELFF.

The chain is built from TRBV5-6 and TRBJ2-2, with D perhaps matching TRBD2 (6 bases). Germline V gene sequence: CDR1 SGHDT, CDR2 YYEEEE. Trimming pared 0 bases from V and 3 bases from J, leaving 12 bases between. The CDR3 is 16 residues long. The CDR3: CASSLAAERDTGELFF. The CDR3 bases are TGTGCCAGCAGCTTGGCGGCAGAGCGGGACACCGGGGAGCTGTTTTTT.

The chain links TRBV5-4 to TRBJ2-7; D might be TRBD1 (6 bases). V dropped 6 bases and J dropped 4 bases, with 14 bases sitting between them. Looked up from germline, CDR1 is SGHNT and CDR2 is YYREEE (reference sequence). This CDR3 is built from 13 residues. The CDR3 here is CASTPLGTYEQYF. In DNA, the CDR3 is TGTGCCAGCACCCCCCTAGGGACATACGAGCAGTACTTC.

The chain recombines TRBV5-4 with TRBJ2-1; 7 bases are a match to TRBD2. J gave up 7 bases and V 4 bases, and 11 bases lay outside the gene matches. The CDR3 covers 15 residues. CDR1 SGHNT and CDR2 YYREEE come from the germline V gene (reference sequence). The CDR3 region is CASSGRDYLGNEQFF. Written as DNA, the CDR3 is TGTGCCAGCAGCGGCCGGGACTACCTGGGGAATGAGCAGTTCTTC. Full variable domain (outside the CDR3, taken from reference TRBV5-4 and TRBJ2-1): ETGVTQSPTHLIKTRGQQVTLRCSSQSGHNTVSWYQQALGQGPQFIFQYYREEENGRGNFPPRFSGLQFPNYSSELNVNALELDDSALYLCASSGRDYLGNEQFFGPGTRLTVL.

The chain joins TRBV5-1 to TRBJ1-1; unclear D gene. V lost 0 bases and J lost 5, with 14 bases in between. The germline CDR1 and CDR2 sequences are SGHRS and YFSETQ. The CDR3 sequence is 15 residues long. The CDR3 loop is CASSLAEGSNTEAFF. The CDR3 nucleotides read TGCGCCAGCAGCTTGGCGGAGGGTAGTAATACTGAAGCTTTCTTT.

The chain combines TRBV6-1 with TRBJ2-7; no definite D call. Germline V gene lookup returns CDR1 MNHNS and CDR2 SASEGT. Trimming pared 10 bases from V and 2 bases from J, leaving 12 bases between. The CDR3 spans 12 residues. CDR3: CATLDLPYEQYF. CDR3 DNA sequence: TGTGCCACCCTAGATCTCCCCTACGAGCAGTACTTC.

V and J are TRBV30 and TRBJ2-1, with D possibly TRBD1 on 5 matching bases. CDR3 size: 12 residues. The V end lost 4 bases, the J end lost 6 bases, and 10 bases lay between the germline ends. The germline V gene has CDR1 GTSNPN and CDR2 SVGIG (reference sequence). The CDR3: CAWTQGGNEQFF. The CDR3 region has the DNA TGTGCCTGGACGCAGGGCGGCAATGAGCAGTTCTTC.

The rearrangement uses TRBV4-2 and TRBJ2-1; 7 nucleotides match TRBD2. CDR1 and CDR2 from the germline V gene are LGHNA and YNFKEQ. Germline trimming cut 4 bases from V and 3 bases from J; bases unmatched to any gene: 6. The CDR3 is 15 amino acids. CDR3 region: CASSPSRDYYNEQFF. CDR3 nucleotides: TGTGCCAGCAGCCCGTCCCGGGACTACTACAATGAGCAGTTCTTC.

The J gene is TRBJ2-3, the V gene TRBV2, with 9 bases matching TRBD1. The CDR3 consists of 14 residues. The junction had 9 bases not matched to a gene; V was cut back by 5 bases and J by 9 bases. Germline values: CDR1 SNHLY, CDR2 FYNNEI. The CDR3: CASSSGTGRGTQYF. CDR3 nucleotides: TGTGCCAGCAGTTCGGGGACAGGGCGTGGGACGCAGTATTTT.

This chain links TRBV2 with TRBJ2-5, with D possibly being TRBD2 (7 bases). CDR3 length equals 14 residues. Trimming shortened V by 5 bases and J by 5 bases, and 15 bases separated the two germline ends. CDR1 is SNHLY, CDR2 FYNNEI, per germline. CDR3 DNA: TGTGCCAGCAGTAGTGGGGGGGCCTGGGAGACCCAGTACTTC. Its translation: CASSSGGAWETQYF.

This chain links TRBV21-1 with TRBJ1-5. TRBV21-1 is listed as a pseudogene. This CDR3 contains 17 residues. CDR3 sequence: CASSKVGGESGNQPQHF. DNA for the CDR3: TGTGCCAGCAGCAAAGTAGGTGGGGAGAGCGGCAATCAGCCCCAGCATTTT.

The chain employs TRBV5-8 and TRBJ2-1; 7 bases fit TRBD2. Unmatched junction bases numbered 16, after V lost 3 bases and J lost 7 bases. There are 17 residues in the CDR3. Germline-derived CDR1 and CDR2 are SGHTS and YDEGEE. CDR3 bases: TGTGCCAGCAGCTCGTACCACGGGCGCGGGAGAACAAATGAGCAGTTCTTC. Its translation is CASSSYHGRGRTNEQFF.

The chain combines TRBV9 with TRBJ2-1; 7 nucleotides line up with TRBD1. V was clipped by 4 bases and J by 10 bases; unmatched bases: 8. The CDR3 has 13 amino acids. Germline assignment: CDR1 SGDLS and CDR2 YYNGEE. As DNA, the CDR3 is TGTGCCAGCAGCCCGGACAGGCAATACGAGCAGTTCTTC. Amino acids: CASSPDRQYEQFF.

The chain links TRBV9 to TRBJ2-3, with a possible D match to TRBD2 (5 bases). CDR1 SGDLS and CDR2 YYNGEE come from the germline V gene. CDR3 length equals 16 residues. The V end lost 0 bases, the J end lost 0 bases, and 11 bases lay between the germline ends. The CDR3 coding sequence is TGTGCCAGCAGCGTAGAGGGAGTAGCTAGCACAGATACGCAGTATTTT. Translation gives CASSVEGVASTDTQYF.

The CDR3 DNA reads TGCGCCAGCAGCTTCCAGGGGAACATTCAGTACTTC. Its protein product is CASSFQGNIQYF. The chain carries TRBV5-1 and TRBJ2-4; D perhaps matches TRBD1 (6 bases). Germline CDR1 is SGHRS and CDR2 is YFSETQ. V was clipped by 2 bases and J by 7 bases, with 7 bases between them. The length of the CDR3 is 12 residues.

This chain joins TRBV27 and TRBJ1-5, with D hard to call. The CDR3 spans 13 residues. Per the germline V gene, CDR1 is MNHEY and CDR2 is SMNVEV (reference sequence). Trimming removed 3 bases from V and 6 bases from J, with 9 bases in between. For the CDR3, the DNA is TGTGCCAGCAGTTTTCGCGTTTTTCAGCCCCAGCATTTT. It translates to CASSFRVFQPQHF.